A few counts support the clone carrying this T cell receptor (beta chain). The CDR3 is 13 residues long. Per the germline V gene, CDR1 is SGHNT and CDR2 is YENEEA. Trimming cost V 0 bases and J 6 bases, with 9 bases left between them. These data are taken from a study of blood T cell repertoires in COVID-19. As for the study in general: Sample material is recorded as cDNA or gDNA derived from T cells, B-cell-depleted T cells, or PBMCs.

The method was immunoSEQ multiplex PCR; TCRdb's version includes in-frame clones alone and lacks a portion of them. This sample has about 94,000 clones, with about 80% found just once. The chain recombines TRBV11-3 with TRBJ2-7; weak D call: TRBD1 (6 bases). The source is a human donor in a cohort sampled during active COVID-19. The sequenced sample consisted of peripheral blood. CDR3 protein: CASSLDPRGEQYF. In DNA form, the CDR3 reads TGTGCCAGCAGCTTAGACCCCAGGGGCGAGCAGTACTTC.